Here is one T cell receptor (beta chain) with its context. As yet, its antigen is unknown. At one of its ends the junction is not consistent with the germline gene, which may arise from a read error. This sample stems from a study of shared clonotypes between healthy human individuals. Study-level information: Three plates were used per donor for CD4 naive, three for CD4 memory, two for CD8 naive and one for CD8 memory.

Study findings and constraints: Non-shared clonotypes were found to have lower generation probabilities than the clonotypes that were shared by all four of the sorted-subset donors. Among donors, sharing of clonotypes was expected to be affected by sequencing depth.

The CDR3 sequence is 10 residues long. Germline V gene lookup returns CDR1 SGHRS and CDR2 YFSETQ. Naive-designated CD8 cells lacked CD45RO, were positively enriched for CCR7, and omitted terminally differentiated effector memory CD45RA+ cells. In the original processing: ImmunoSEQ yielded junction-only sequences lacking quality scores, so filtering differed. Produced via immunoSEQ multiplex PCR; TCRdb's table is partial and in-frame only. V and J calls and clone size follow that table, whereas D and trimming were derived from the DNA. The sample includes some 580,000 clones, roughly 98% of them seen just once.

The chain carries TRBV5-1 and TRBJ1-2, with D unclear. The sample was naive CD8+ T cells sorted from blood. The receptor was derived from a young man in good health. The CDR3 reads CASRRQAEIF. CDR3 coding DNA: TGCGCCAGCAGAAGGCAGGCGGAAATTTTC. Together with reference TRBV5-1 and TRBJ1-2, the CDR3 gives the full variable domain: KAGVTQTPRYLIKTRGQQVTLSCSPISGHRSVSWYQQTPGQGLQFLFEYFSETQRNKGNFPGRFSGRQFSNSRSEMNVSTLELGDSALYLCASRRQAEIFGSGTRLTVV.